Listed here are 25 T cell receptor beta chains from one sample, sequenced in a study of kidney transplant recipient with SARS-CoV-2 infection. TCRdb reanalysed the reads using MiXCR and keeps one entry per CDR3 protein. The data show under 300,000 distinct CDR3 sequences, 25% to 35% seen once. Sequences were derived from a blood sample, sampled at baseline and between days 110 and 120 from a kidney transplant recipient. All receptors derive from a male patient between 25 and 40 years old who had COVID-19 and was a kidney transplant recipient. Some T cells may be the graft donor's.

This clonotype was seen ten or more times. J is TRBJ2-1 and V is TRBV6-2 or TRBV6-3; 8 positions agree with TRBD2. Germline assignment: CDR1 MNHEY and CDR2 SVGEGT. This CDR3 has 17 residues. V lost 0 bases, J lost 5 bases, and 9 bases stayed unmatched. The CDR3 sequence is CASSYSSSGRSDNEQFF. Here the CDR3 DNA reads TGTGCCAGCAGTTACTCGTCTAGCGGGCGCTCGGACAATGAGCAGTTCTTC.

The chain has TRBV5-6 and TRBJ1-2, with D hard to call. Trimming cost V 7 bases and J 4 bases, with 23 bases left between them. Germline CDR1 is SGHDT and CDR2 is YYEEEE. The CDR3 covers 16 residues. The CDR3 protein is CASALANSRKTYGYTF. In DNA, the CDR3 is TGTGCCAGCGCGCTGGCCAATAGTCGAAAGACCTATGGCTACACCTTC.

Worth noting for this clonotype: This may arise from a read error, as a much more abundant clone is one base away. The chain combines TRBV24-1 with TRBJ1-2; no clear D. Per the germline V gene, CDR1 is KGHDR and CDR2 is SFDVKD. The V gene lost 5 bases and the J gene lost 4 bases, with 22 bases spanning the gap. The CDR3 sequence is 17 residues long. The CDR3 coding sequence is TGTGCCACCAGTGTTGGAGGTAGTACCAGAAAGACCTATGGCTACACCTTC. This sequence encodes CATSVGGSTRKTYGYTF.

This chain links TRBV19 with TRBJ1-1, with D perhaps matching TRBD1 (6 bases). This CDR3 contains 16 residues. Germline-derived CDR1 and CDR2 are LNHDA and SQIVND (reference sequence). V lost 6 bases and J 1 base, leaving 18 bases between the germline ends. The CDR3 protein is CASSPPGHTSNTEAFF. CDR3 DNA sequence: TGTGCCAGTAGCCCCCCGGGACACACTTCGAACACTGAAGCTTTCTTT.

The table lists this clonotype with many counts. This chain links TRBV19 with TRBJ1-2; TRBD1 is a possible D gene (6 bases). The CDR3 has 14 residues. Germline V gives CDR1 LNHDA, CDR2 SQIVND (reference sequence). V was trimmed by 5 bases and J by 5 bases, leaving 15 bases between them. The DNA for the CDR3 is TGTGCCAGTAGTCGTTCCGGGACACCATATGGCTACACCTTC. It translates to CASSRSGTPYGYTF.

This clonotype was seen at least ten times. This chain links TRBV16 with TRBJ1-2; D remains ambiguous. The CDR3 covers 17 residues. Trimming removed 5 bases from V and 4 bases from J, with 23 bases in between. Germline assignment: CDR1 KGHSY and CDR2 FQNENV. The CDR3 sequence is CASSTRMVVRKTYGYTF. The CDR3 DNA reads TGTGCCAGCAGCACCCGGATGGTCGTTAGAAAGACCTATGGCTACACCTTC.

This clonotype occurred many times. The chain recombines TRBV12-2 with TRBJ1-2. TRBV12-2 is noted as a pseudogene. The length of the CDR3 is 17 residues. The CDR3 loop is CASRKCQTPRKTYGYTF. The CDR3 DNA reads TGTGCAAGTCGCAAATGTCAGACTCCACGAAAGACCTATGGCTACACCTTC.

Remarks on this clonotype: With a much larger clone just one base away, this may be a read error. CDR3 amino acids: CGVPERITQSRANVLTF. The CDR3 nucleotides read TGTGGCGTACCAGAAAGGATAACACAAAGTCGGGCCAACGTCCTGACTTTC. The chain employs TRBV8-2 and TRBJ2-6. TRBV8-2 is a listed pseudogene. CDR3 length equals 17 residues.

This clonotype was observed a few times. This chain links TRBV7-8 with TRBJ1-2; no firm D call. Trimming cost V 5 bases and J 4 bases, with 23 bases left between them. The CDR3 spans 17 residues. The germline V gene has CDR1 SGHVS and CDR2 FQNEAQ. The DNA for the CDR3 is TGTGCCAGCAGCGAGATACGGTTTACCCGAAAGACCTATGGCTACACCTTC. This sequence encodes CASSEIRFTRKTYGYTF.

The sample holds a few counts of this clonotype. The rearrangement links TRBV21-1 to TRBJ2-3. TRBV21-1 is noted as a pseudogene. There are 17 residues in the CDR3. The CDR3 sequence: CASRVKVATVMQDTQYF. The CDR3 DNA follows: TGTGCCAGCAGGGTCAAGGTAGCTACAGTCATGCAAGATACGCAGTATTTT.

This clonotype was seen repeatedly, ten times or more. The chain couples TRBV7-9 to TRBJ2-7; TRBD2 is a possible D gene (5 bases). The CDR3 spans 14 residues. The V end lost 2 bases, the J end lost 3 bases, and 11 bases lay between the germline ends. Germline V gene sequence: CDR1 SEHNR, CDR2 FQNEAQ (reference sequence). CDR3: CASSLSDGLYEQYF. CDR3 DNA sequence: TGTGCCAGCAGCTTATCGGACGGACTCTACGAGCAGTACTTC. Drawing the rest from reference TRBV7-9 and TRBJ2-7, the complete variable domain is DTGVSQNPRHKITKRGQNVTFRCDPISEHNRLYWYRQTLGQGPEFLTYFQNEAQLEKSRLLSDRFSAERPKGSFSTLEIQRTEQGDSAMYLCASSLSDGLYEQYFGPGTRLTVT.

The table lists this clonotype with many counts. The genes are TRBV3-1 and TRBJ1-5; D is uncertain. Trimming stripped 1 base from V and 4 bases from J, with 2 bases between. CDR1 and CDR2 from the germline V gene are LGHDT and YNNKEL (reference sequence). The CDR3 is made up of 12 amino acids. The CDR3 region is CASSQGNQPQHF. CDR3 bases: TGTGCCAGCAGCCAAGGAAATCAGCCCCAGCATTTT.

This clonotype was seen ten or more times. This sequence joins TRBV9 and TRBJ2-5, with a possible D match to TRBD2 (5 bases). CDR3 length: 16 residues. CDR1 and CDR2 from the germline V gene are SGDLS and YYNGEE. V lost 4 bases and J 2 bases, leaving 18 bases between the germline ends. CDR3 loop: CASSPRAAQGQETQYF. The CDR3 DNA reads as TGTGCCAGCAGCCCGAGGGCCGCTCAAGGGCAAGAGACCCAGTACTTC.

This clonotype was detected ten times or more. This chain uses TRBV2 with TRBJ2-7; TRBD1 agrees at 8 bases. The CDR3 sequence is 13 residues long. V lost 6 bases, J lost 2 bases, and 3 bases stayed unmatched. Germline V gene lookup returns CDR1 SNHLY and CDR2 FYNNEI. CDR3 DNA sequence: TGTGCCAGCAGGGGGGACAGGACCTACGAGCAGTACTTC. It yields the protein CASRGDRTYEQYF.

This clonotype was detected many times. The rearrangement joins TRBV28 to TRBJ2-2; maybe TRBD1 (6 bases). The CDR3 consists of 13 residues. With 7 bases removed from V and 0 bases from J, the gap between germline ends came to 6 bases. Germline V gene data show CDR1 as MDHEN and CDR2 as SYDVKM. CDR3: CASNRANTGELFF. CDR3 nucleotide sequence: TGTGCCAGCAACAGGGCGAACACCGGGGAGCTGTTTTTT.

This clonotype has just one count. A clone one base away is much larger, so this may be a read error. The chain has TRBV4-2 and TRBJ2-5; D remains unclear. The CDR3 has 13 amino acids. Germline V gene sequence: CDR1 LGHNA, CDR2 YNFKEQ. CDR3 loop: CASSPGPAETRYF. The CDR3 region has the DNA TGTGCCAGCAGCCCGGGTCCTGCCGAGACCCGGTACTTC.

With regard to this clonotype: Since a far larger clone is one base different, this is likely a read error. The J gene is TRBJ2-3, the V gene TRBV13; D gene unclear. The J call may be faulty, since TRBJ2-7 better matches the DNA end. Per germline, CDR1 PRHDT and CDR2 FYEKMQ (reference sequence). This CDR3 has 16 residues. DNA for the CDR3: TGTGCCAGCAGCTTAGTTGTTAGCCCGGGCCCCTACGGGCAGTACTTC. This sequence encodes CASSLVVSPGPYGQYF.

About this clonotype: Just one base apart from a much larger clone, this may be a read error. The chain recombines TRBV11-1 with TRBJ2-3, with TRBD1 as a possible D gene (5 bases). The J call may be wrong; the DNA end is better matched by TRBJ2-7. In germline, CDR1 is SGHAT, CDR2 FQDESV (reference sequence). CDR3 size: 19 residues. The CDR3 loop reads CASSLGGNRDRGKFSEQYF. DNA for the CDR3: TGTGCCAGCAGCTTGGGTGGCAACCGCGACAGAGGAAAGTTCTCCGAGCAGTACTTC.

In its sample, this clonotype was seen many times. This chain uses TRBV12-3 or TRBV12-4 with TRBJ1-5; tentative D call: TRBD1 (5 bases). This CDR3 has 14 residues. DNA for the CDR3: TGTGCGACAGCTGAGGGGCGACTTAATCAGCCCCAGCATTTT. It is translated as CATAEGRLNQPQHF.

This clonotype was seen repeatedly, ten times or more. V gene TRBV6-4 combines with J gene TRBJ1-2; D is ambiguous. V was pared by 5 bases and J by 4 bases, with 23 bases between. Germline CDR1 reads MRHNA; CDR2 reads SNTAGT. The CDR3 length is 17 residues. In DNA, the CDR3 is TGTGCCAGCAGTAGCGGGCACTCACACGGAAAGACCTATGGCTACACCTTC. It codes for CASSSGHSHGKTYGYTF.

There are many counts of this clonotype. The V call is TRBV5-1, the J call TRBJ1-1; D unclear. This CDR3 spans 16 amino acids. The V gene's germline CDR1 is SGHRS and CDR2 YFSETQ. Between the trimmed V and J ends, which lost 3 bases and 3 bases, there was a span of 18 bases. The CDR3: CASSYSPVGLDTEAFF. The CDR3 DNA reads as TGCGCCAGCAGCTACTCCCCTGTGGGTCTCGACACTGAAGCTTTCTTT.

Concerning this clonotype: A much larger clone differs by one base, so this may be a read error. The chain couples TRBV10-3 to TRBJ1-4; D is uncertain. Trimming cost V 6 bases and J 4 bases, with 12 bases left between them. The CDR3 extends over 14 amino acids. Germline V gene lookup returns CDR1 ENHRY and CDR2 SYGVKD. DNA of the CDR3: TGTGCCATCAGCGCTGGAAAGGGTAATGAAAAACTGTTTTTT. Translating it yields CAISAGKGNEKLFF.

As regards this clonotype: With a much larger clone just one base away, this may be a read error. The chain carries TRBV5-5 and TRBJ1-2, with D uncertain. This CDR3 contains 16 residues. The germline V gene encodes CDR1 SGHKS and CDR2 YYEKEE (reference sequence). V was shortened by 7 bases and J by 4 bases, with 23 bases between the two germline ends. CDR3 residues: CASYDIVSRETYGYTF. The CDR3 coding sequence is TGTGCCAGCTATGATATTGTCTCGCGAGAGACCTATGGCTACACCTTC. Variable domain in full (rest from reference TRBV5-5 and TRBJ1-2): DAGVTQSPTHLIKTRGQQVTLRCSPISGHKSVSWYQQVLGQGPQFIFQYYEKEERGRGNFPDRFSARQFPNYSSELNVNALLLGDSALYLCASYDIVSRETYGYTFGSGTRLTVV.

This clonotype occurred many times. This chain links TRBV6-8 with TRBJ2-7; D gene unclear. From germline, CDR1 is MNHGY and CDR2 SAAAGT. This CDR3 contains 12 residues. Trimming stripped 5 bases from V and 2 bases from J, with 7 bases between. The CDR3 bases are TGTGCCAGCAGTGAACCCCCCTACGAGCAGTACTTC. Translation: CASSEPPYEQYF.

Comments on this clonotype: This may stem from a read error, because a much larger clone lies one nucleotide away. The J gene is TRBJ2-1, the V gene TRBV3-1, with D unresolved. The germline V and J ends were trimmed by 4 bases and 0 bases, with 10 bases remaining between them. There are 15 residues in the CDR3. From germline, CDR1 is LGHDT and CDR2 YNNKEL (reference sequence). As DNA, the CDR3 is TGTGCCAGCAGCCTAAGTTCTAACTCCTACAATGAGCAGTTCTTC. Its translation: CASSLSSNSYNEQFF.